A single sample is the source of the 10 T cell receptor beta chains below, sequenced in a study of T cell changes during pregnancy in multiple sclerosis. The repertoire was sequenced with immunoSEQ multiplex PCR; TCRdb's copy has only in-frame clones and lacks some. The table includes some 81,000 clones, around 93% detected once. The sample consisted of peripheral blood, taken after pregnancy. The receptor set was obtained from a female donor in good health, enrolled as a control in a pregnancy study.

This rearrangement joins TRBV7-9 to TRBJ2-1, with TRBD2 matching 8 bases. Germline CDR1 and CDR2: SEHNR and FQNEAQ (reference sequence). The CDR3 is 16 amino acids. Trimming at V came to 3 bases and at J to 0 bases, leaving 4 bases not matched to a gene. CDR3 in amino acids: CASSFHGLASYNEQFF. The CDR3 coding sequence is TGTGCCAGCAGCTTTCACGGACTAGCCTCCTACAATGAGCAGTTCTTC.

This clone occurred many times. The V and J genes are TRBV19 and TRBJ1-6; D not resolved. CDR3 length equals 13 residues. CDR1 is LNHDA and CDR2 is SQIVND in the germline V gene (reference sequence). Trimming took off 9 bases at V and 9 bases at J, with 15 bases between the two ends. The CDR3 DNA reads as TGTGCCAGCCGGGAGAATCCGCTTTCACCCCTCCACTTT. It encodes CASRENPLSPLHF.

The CDR3 DNA follows: TGTGCCAGCCAAGCACTTCAGGGTAACACTGAAGCTTTCTTT. It codes for CASQALQGNTEAFF. The chain employs TRBV7-9 and TRBJ1-1; a weak D match, TRBD1 (5 bases). CDR1 SEHNR and CDR2 FQNEAQ come from the germline V gene (reference sequence). V dropped 8 bases and J dropped 2 bases, with 15 bases sitting between them. The CDR3 loop spans 14 amino acids.

The chain recombines TRBV6-5 with TRBJ1-2; 7 positions match TRBD1. Losses at the gene ends were 0 bases for V and 8 bases for J; bases not matched to a gene: 6. CDR1 and CDR2 (germline): MNHEY, SVGAGI. This CDR3 spans 14 amino acids. CDR3 in amino acids: CASSYSTGTIGYTF. CDR3 coding DNA: TGTGCCAGCAGTTACTCGACAGGGACGATCGGCTACACCTTC.

The rearrangement links TRBV5-1 to TRBJ1-2; 8 bases align to TRBD1. The germline CDR1 and CDR2 sequences are SGHRS and YFSETQ. The CDR3 contains 16 residues. J lost 2 bases, V lost 3 bases, and 9 bases had no gene match. The CDR3: CASSWTTTGDNYGYTF. The CDR3 DNA follows: TGCGCCAGCAGCTGGACGACGACAGGGGACAACTATGGCTACACCTTC.

Comments on this clone: A junction boundary mismatches the germline segment, possibly from a read error. The sample holds other DNA sequences that translate to the same CDR3. The chain is built from TRBV4-1 and TRBJ2-3, with TRBD2 matching 13 bases. The germline V gene encodes CDR1 MGHRA and CDR2 YSYEKL. The CDR3 is 18 amino acids. The CDR3 DNA is TGCGCCAGTAGCCAACCGGGACTAGCGGGGTCAGGGCGTGATACGCAGTATTTT. Its translation: CASSQPGLAGSGRDTQYF.

The rearrangement links TRBV6-6 to TRBJ1-2, with D maybe TRBD1 (6 bases). CDR1 is MNHNY, CDR2 SVGAGI, per germline (reference sequence). The V and J ends lost 11 bases and 7 bases respectively, with 14 bases between them. The CDR3 consists of 11 residues. The DNA of the CDR3 is TGTGCCGGTACAGGGCCTGCTGGCTACACCTTC. This sequence encodes CAGTGPAGYTF.

The count of this clone is one. This rearrangement joins TRBV18 to TRBJ2-6; D possibly corresponds to TRBD1 (6 bases). The germline gives CDR1 KGHSH, CDR2 LQKENI. Trimming pared 8 bases from V and 8 bases from J, leaving 13 bases between. The CDR3 contains 13 residues. CDR3 protein: CASHTGNPNVLTF. In DNA form, the CDR3 reads TGTGCCAGCCACACAGGGAACCCCAACGTCCTGACTTTC.

The V gene is TRBV14, the J gene TRBJ2-7, with D possibly TRBD2 on 6 matching bases. V was pared by 3 bases and J by 4 bases, with 25 bases between. The V gene's germline CDR1 is SGHDN and CDR2 FVKESK. The CDR3 is made up of 18 amino acids. CDR3 DNA sequence: TGTGCCAGCAGCCACTTCCATCCTATAGGCGGGGAGTCGTACGAGCAGTACTTC. Amino acids: CASSHFHPIGGESYEQYF.

The DNA of the CDR3 is TGCGCCAGCAGTGAGATGGCGGGCAGGCCGAACACTGAAGCTTTCTTT. This gives the protein CASSEMAGRPNTEAFF. The chain uses TRBV10-1 and TRBJ1-1; D not resolved. The CDR3 consists of 16 residues. CDR1 and CDR2 from the germline V gene are WNHNN and SYGVQD (reference sequence). Trimming took off 2 bases at V and 1 base at J, with 14 bases between the two ends.